The 23 T cell receptor beta chains listed next were all sequenced from one sample in a study of cytomegalovirus exposure and HLA in healthy donors. Primers included in the PCR were 60 Vbeta and 13 Jbeta primers. TCRdb's copy holds only in-frame clones and misses some; the assay was immunoSEQ multiplex PCR. The sample consists of around 130,000 clones, about four fifths of them appearing once. Sequencing input: PBMCs. All receptors derive from a woman between 18 and 29 years old in good health and CMV-seronegative.

This chain uses TRBV7-6 with TRBJ2-7, with a weak D call TRBD1 (6 bases). The CDR3 runs 14 residues. From germline, CDR1 is SGHVS and CDR2 FNYEAQ. The V and J ends lost 4 bases and 6 bases respectively, with 16 bases between them. The CDR3 DNA reads TGTGCCAGCAGCTCAGGGACAAGTATGTCCGAGCAGTACTTC. Its translation is CASSSGTSMSEQYF.

V usage is TRBV2 and J usage is TRBJ2-1, with D possibly matching TRBD1 (5 bases). The CDR3 is made up of 12 amino acids. V shed 6 bases and J shed 3 bases, with 6 bases lying between them. CDR1 is SNHLY, CDR2 FYNNEI, per germline. The CDR3, as DNA: TGTGCCAGCAGCGGACACTACAATGAGCAGTTCTTC. Amino acids: CASSGHYNEQFF.

The CDR3 region has the DNA TGTGCCACCAGCAGAGAGGGGACTAGCGGGACAAGCTCCTACAATGAGCAGTTCTTC. It specifies CATSREGTSGTSSYNEQFF. The gene calls are TRBV15 and TRBJ2-1, with 13 bases identical to TRBD2. V was clipped by 0 bases and J by 0 bases; unmatched bases: 5. From germline, CDR1 is LNHNV and CDR2 YYDKDF (reference sequence). The CDR3 extends over 19 amino acids.

The rearrangement uses TRBV6-5 and TRBJ2-7; tentative D call: TRBD2 (6 bases). CDR3 length equals 15 residues. Germline lookup yields CDR1 MNHEY and CDR2 SVGAGI. The V gene lost 7 bases and the J gene lost 0 bases, with 16 bases spanning the gap. CDR3 amino acids: CASIPSRDFSYEQYF. The CDR3 DNA reads TGTGCCAGCATTCCGTCCCGGGACTTCTCCTACGAGCAGTACTTC.

V and J are TRBV6-1 and TRBJ1-5; 7 nucleotides match TRBD1. The V segment lost 6 bases and the J segment 0 bases; nucleotides outside the gene matches: 5. Germline values: CDR1 MNHNS, CDR2 SASEGT. The length of the CDR3 is 15 residues. This chain's CDR3 is CASRLDRYSNQPQHF. Written as DNA, the CDR3 is TGTGCCAGCAGATTGGACAGGTATAGCAATCAGCCCCAGCATTTT.

The chain carries TRBV11-2 and TRBJ2-5, with 10 bases fitting TRBD1. This CDR3 has 15 residues. J was trimmed by 5 bases and V by 1 base; bases with no gene match: 4. Looked up from germline, CDR1 is SGHAT and CDR2 is FQNNGV. The CDR3 spells CASSLASGQGETQYF. Written as DNA, the CDR3 is TGTGCCAGCAGCTTAGCCTCGGGACAGGGGGAGACCCAGTACTTC.

This clone was counted only a few times. The genes are TRBV4-1 and TRBJ2-7; D not resolved. V was pared by 1 base and J by 1 base, with 8 bases between. Germline lookup yields CDR1 MGHRA and CDR2 YSYEKL. This CDR3 is 14 amino acids long. CDR3 sequence (DNA): TGCGCCAGCAGCCAAGCCCAGGTTTCCTACGAGCAGTACTTC. It specifies CASSQAQVSYEQYF.

This chain joins TRBV27 and TRBJ1-2; 8 positions match TRBD1. Germline V gives CDR1 MNHEY, CDR2 SMNVEV (reference sequence). This CDR3 contains 13 residues. V shed 6 bases, J shed 8 bases, and the junction held 8 bases outside the gene matches. CDR3 coding DNA: TGTGCCAGCAGGCCAGGGGGCGCGAGCGGCTACACCTTC. It codes for CASRPGGASGYTF.

The chain is built from TRBV7-2 and TRBJ2-6; tentatively, D is TRBD1 (5 bases). The CDR3 is 18 residues long. Germline V lookup: CDR1 SGHTA, CDR2 FQGNSA. V lost 4 bases to trimming and J lost 1 base, with 17 bases between them. The CDR3, as DNA: TGTGCCAGCAGCTCTCGTCTAGGGGCGCCATCTGGGGCCAACGTCCTGACTTTC. It specifies CASSSRLGAPSGANVLTF.

This clone was detected a few times. J is TRBJ1-5 and V is TRBV2; weak D call: TRBD1 (6 bases). The CDR3 is made up of 14 amino acids. CDR1 is SNHLY, CDR2 FYNNEI, per germline. V gave up 4 bases and J gave up 0 bases, with 7 bases separating them. CDR3 in amino acids: CASSVRGSNQPQHF. In DNA, the CDR3 is TGTGCCAGCAGTGTCAGGGGTAGCAATCAGCCCCAGCATTTT.

This clone appeared a few times. The chain employs TRBV4-3 and TRBJ2-7; 7 nucleotides align to TRBD2. In germline, CDR1 is LGHNA, CDR2 YSLEER. V lost 0 bases, J lost 3 bases, and 5 bases stayed unmatched. The CDR3 is 15 residues long. As DNA, the CDR3 is TGCGCCAGCAGCCAAGACAATCCGGGAGGCTACGAGCAGTACTTC. Protein: CASSQDNPGGYEQYF.

The chain carries TRBV27 and TRBJ2-6; possibly TRBD2 for D (5 bases). Germline loops: CDR1 MNHEY, CDR2 SMNVEV (reference sequence). CDR3 length: 15 amino acids. V gave up 3 bases and J gave up 10 bases, with 16 bases separating them. In DNA, the CDR3 is TGTGCCAGCAGTTTCGCCCCCCTCGGGATGAACGTCCTGACTTTC. This codes for CASSFAPLGMNVLTF.

The V call is TRBV27, the J call TRBJ2-7; 11 bases are shared with TRBD2. Germline trimming cut 8 bases from V and 2 bases from J; bases unmatched to any gene: 2. This CDR3 comprises 13 residues. CDR1 MNHEY and CDR2 SMNVEV come from the germline V gene (reference sequence). The CDR3 nucleotides read TGTGCCAGCTGGACTAGCGGGCCCTACGAGCAGTACTTC. It yields the protein CASWTSGPYEQYF.

The genes are TRBV7-9 and TRBJ1-2, with 10 nucleotides matching TRBD1. With 5 bases clipped from V and 5 bases from J, the junction kept 8 bases outside the gene matches. The CDR3 is made up of 15 amino acids. CDR1 is SEHNR, CDR2 FQNEAQ, per germline (reference sequence). CDR3 sequence reads: CASSLTGTGVYGYTF. The CDR3 DNA is TGTGCCAGCAGCCTTACCGGGACAGGGGTTTATGGCTACACCTTC.

The chain joins TRBV27 to TRBJ1-1, with D maybe TRBD1 (6 bases). Per the germline V gene, CDR1 is MNHEY and CDR2 is SMNVEV (reference sequence). V was shortened by 6 bases and J by 3 bases, with 20 bases between the two germline ends. There are 16 residues in the CDR3. The CDR3 sequence is CASRRVSGGGDTEAFF. CDR3 DNA sequence: TGTGCCAGCAGGAGGGTTTCGGGGGGCGGGGACACTGAAGCTTTCTTT.

The V and J genes are TRBV5-5 and TRBJ2-5; 15 positions agree with TRBD2. The CDR3 loop spans 19 amino acids. Germline-derived CDR1 and CDR2 are SGHKS and YYEKEE (reference sequence). V was clipped by 4 bases and J by 6 bases; unmatched bases: 16. DNA for the CDR3: TGTGCCAGCAGCACCGGGACTAGCGGGGGGTCCCCCTTCTCTCAGACCCAGTACTTC. It is translated as CASSTGTSGGSPFSQTQYF.

Comment on this clone: The junction differs from germline at one of its ends, possibly a read error. The chain links TRBV7-9 to TRBJ2-7; 12 nucleotides line up with TRBD2. The germline V gene encodes CDR1 SEHNR and CDR2 FQNEAQ (reference sequence). The CDR3 runs 17 residues. For the CDR3, the DNA is TGTTCCAGCAGCTCGCCCCAACTAGCGGGAGGTTCCTACGAGCAGTACTTC. This translates into CSSSSPQLAGGSYEQYF.

Remarks on this clone: The sample holds other DNA sequences that translate to the same CDR3. V is TRBV18 and J is TRBJ1-4; the D gene is possibly TRBD1 (6 bases). The CDR3 length is 15 residues. Trimming cost V 1 base and J 3 bases, with 9 bases left between them. Looked up from germline, CDR1 is KGHSH and CDR2 is LQKENI. CDR3 sequence (DNA): TGTGCCAGCTCACCACAACAGGGCTCTAATGAAAAACTGTTTTTT. Translation: CASSPQQGSNEKLFF. The complete variable domain, with remaining parts taken from reference TRBV18 and TRBJ1-4, reads NAGVMQNPRHLVRRRGQEARLRCSPMKGHSHVYWYRQLPEEGLKFMVYLQKENIIDESGMPKERFSAEFPKEGPSILRIQQVVRGDSAAYFCASSPQQGSNEKLFFGSGTQLSVL.

This clone was observed a handful of times. This rearrangement joins TRBV6-1 to TRBJ2-7; D ambiguous. CDR3 length: 13 amino acids. The V end was cut by 6 bases, the J end by 5 bases, with 14 bases between. Per germline, CDR1 MNHNS and CDR2 SASEGT. CDR3 in amino acids: CASRGHGSDEQYF. In DNA, the CDR3 is TGTGCCAGCAGGGGTCACGGAAGCGACGAGCAGTACTTC.

CDR3 in amino acids: CASSLGLAGVDTQYF. In DNA, the CDR3 is TGTGCCAGCAGCTTGGGGCTAGCGGGAGTAGATACGCAGTATTTT. V usage is TRBV5-8 and J usage is TRBJ2-3; 10 bases agree with TRBD2. Germline V gene sequence: CDR1 SGHTS, CDR2 YDEGEE. CDR3 length equals 15 residues. The V gene end was trimmed by 0 bases and the J gene end by 5 bases; junction bases not matched to a gene: 3.

The V call is TRBV6-5, the J call TRBJ2-7, with 7 bases that match TRBD2. Germline trimming cut 2 bases from V and 4 bases from J; bases unmatched to any gene: 5. Germline V gene data show CDR1 as MNHEY and CDR2 as SVGAGI. This CDR3 is 14 amino acids long. CDR3 amino acids: CASSYAGDRYEQYF. The DNA for the CDR3 is TGTGCCAGCAGTTACGCGGGGGACCGGTACGAGCAGTACTTC.

This clone appeared once. The genes are TRBV6-1 and TRBJ1-2; unclear D gene. Germline V CDR1 and CDR2: MNHNS, SASEGT. This CDR3 is 14 amino acids long. V was clipped by 6 bases and J by 4 bases, with 15 bases between them. The CDR3 region is CASSAAGQAYGYTF. In DNA, the CDR3 is TGTGCCAGCAGCGCTGCCGGCCAGGCCTATGGCTACACCTTC.

The chain carries TRBV29-1 and TRBJ1-2; no clear D. V was shortened by 7 bases and J by 1 base, with 16 bases between the two germline ends. The CDR3 loop spans 14 amino acids. Looked up from germline, CDR1 is SQVTM and CDR2 is ANQGSEA. The CDR3 DNA reads as TGCAGCGCTGGAGGCCCAGGTTTTAACTATGGCTACACCTTC. It specifies CSAGGPGFNYGYTF. The full variable domain, completed using reference TRBV29-1 and TRBJ1-2, is SAVISQKPSRDICQRGTSLTIQCQVDSQVTMMFWYRQQPGQSLTLIATANQGSEATYESGFVIDKFPISRPNLTFSTLTVSNMSPEDSSIYLCSAGGPGFNYGYTFGSGTRLTVV.